This T cell receptor (beta chain) was obtained from a study of blood T cell repertoires in COVID-19 (dated by TCRdb to 2018 to 2020). About the full investigation: Collaborator samples came from the United States, Italy and Spain and covered acute and convalescent phases of COVID-19. The material from the prospective study consisted of cDNA or gDNA derived from T cells, B-cell-depleted T cells, or PBMCs. The dataset comprised deeply sampled blood TCRbeta repertoires from subjects exposed to, actively infected with, or recovered from COVID-19. A freely available public database, intended as a resource for researchers studying the immune response to SARS-CoV-2, is where the repertoires were released. Samples came from the ongoing ImmuneRACE study (first 160 participants) plus 1,254 subjects from 6 global collaborators. Nearly every sample came with metadata listing a de-identified subject ID, COVID-19 status, age in years and sex. Where available, HLA class I and class II types were taken from metadata supplied by the sample provider and were not determined by assay-based typing. Overall study outcomes, separate from this receptor: The quantity of clinical and demographic metadata differed by source and by participant and was supplied without curation.

According to the germline V gene (reference sequence), CDR1 reads LNHNV and CDR2 reads YYDKDF. From its cysteine to its phenylalanine, the CDR3 spans 16 amino acids. Just CDR3 DNA is preserved here, 48 bases in frame from base 1. Trimming accounts for 3 bases at V and 4 bases at J, while the number of junction bases matched to no gene is 11. Each collaborating institution followed its own protocols to collect whole blood in K2EDTA tubes. For TCRbeta analysis, collaborators shipped samples as frozen whole blood, isolated PBMCs, or DNA extracted from either of those sample types. As to this clone: Its antigen remains undetermined. No much larger clonotype is one base removed from it; base qualities were not supplied.

The immunoSEQ Assay, a bias-controlled multiplex PCR, was used to amplify TCRbeta CDR3 regions from genomic DNA. The study's processing was this. The number of nucleated cells in each sample was estimated from the amplification of reference gene primers within the assay. To quantify the absolute abundance of each unique TCRbeta CDR3 rearrangement, sequence reads were collapsed and filtered. For each sample, productive Simpson clonality was calculated as the square root of Simpson's diversity index over productive rearrangements. TCRdb's version of the immuneACCESS table is confined to in-frame rearrangements and falls short of the full clone set. An unresolved V gene accounts for under half of the shortfall where checked; the remainder is of unknown origin. V, J and clone size derive from that table, while D and trimming were established from the DNA sequence. The sample data list approximately 180,000 clones, and over 75% of these were observed just once. The top ten hold 2.5% of the sample.

The rearrangement combines TRBV15 with TRBJ1-2; TRBD1 lines up with 7 middle nucleotides. Sequenced material: peripheral blood. The sequence was obtained from a man between 35 and 55 years old with active or convalescent COVID-19. The CDR3 in this case is CATSSGPTGRTYGYTF. The DNA is as follows: TGTGCCACCAGCAGCGGACCGACAGGGCGTACCTATGGCTACACCTTC.